This TCR beta chain was observed in a study of graft-versus-host responses after intestinal transplantation. Study information: Each transplant was multivisceral, liver-intestinal, or isolated intestinal. Study-level results: GvH clones were found in recipient marrow; some appeared first in ileum or blood.

V was cut by 4 bases and J by 7 bases, with 17 bases left in between. Per germline, CDR1 SGHNT and CDR2 YYREEE (reference sequence). The CDR3 runs to 14 residues. With respect to this clone: Its antigen is not identified.

Sequenced by immunoSEQ multiplex PCR; TCRdb stores in-frame clones only, minus some. The table shows approximately 50,000 clones, with approximately 84% occurring only once. This specimen consisted of unstimulated CD4+ T cells sorted from spleen or lymph node cells, obtained before transplant. The clonotype was recovered from a human donor who was the organ donor for an intestinal transplant. The chain carries TRBV5-4 and TRBJ1-2, with D possibly TRBD1 on 5 matching bases. CDR3 region: CASSPDTRGSGYTF. CDR3 DNA: TGTGCCAGCAGCCCCGACACTCGGGGGTCTGGCTACACCTTC.